This T cell receptor beta chain was identified during a study of brain T cells in children with intractable seizures. Assay: immunoSEQ multiplex PCR; the TCRdb copy retains only in-frame clones and omits some. The table shows about 350,000 clones, with 93% occurring only once. Germline V CDR1 and CDR2: SGHRS, YFSETQ. The CDR3 contains 14 residues. After removal of 4 bases from V and 1 base from J, the junction contained 5 bases not matched to a gene. Time point here: blood from clinic visit 5 months post-surgery; TSC patient then seizure free. The origin of this receptor is a boy younger than two with tuberous sclerosis and intractable seizures. The starting material was peripheral blood, obtained 4 to 6 months after surgery. The V gene is TRBV5-1, the J gene TRBJ2-7; 7 bases align to TRBD2. The CDR3 sequence is CASSPQAGSYEQYF. The DNA of the CDR3 is TGCGCCAGCAGCCCCCAAGCGGGGTCCTACGAGCAGTACTTC. Based on the CDR3 plus reference TRBV5-1 and TRBJ2-7, the full variable domain is KAGVTQTPRYLIKTRGQQVTLSCSPISGHRSVSWYQQTPGQGLQFLFEYFSETQRNKGNFPGRFSGRQFSNSRSEMNVSTLELGDSALYLCASSPQAGSYEQYFGPGTRLTVT.